What follows are 21 T cell receptor beta chains derived from one specimen sequenced in a study of cytomegalovirus exposure and HLA in healthy donors. Vbeta (60) and Jbeta (13) primers were used in the PCR. Measured with immunoSEQ multiplex PCR; TCRdb has only the in-frame clones, and not every one. The sample lists tens of thousands of clones, around two thirds occurring once. Input material: PBMCs. These receptors were obtained from a woman aged 25-40 years in good health and CMV-seronegative.

In this sample, this clone turned up a few times. The rearrangement joins TRBV28 to TRBJ1-1; D might be TRBD1 (6 bases). Germline assignment: CDR1 MDHEN and CDR2 SYDVKM. V was pared by 2 bases and J by 0 bases, with 16 bases between. The CDR3 covers 17 residues. This CDR3 is CASSLTTSGAMNTEAFF. The CDR3 DNA reads TGTGCCAGCAGTTTAACTACTTCAGGGGCTATGAACACTGAAGCTTTCTTT.

This sequence joins TRBV9 and TRBJ2-2; 12 nucleotides align to TRBD2. The V gene's germline CDR1 is SGDLS and CDR2 YYNGEE. V gave up 1 base and J gave up 4 bases; unmatched junction bases: 17. This CDR3 has 21 residues. The CDR3 bases are TGTGCCAGCAGCGTAAAAGAGGACAGACTAGCGGGAGCACGGAGCACCGGGGAGCTGTTTTTT. This codes for CASSVKEDRLAGARSTGELFF. Drawing the rest from reference TRBV9 and TRBJ2-2, the complete variable domain is DSGVTQTPKHLITATGQRVTLRCSPRSGDLSVYWYQQSLDQGLQFLIQYYNGEERAKGNILERFSAQQFPDLHSELNLSSLELGDSALYFCASSVKEDRLAGARSTGELFFGEGSRLTVL.

The chain is built from TRBV6-5 and TRBJ2-1; D perhaps matches TRBD2 (6 bases). The ends were cut back, 6 bases at V and 10 bases at J, with 22 bases in the middle. CDR3 length equals 15 residues. Germline V gene lookup returns CDR1 MNHEY and CDR2 SVGAGI. CDR3 nucleotides: TGTGCCAGCAGCTTCGGGGGAGAGGGAGGATGGGAGCAGTTCTTC. It specifies CASSFGGEGGWEQFF.

The chain uses TRBV27 and TRBJ1-5; no clear D. Germline CDR1 is MNHEY and CDR2 is SMNVEV (reference sequence). The CDR3 has 13 amino acids. Trimming shortened V by 4 bases and J by 7 bases, and 11 bases separated the two germline ends. CDR3 amino acids: CASSSSSRQPQHF. CDR3 DNA sequence: TGTGCCAGCAGTTCCTCCTCTAGGCAGCCCCAGCATTTT.

The V gene is TRBV7-7, the J gene TRBJ2-7; 10 bases are a match to TRBD2. Germline V gene data show CDR1 as SSHAT and CDR2 as FNYEAQ (reference sequence). Losses at the gene ends were 5 bases for V and 0 bases for J; bases not matched to a gene: 4. The CDR3 loop spans 15 amino acids. The CDR3 spells CASSPWTSGSYEQYF. The CDR3 DNA is TGTGCCAGCAGCCCGTGGACTAGCGGCTCCTACGAGCAGTACTTC.

This chain links TRBV6-6 with TRBJ1-5, with 8 bases that match TRBD1. J was trimmed by 4 bases and V by 6 bases; bases with no gene match: 8. The CDR3 extends over 15 amino acids. Germline V gives CDR1 MNHNY, CDR2 SVGAGI (reference sequence). Here the CDR3 reads CASRPTGVGNQPQHF. CDR3 DNA: TGTGCCAGCAGGCCGACAGGGGTTGGAAATCAGCCCCAGCATTTT.

This chain uses TRBV30 with TRBJ1-6, with D unresolved. Germline V CDR1 and CDR2: GTSNPN, SVGIG (reference sequence). The V gene lost 5 bases and the J gene lost 11 bases, with 10 bases spanning the gap. The CDR3 is 11 residues long. CDR3 residues: CAWGTAPPLHF. CDR3 in DNA: TGTGCCTGGGGAACAGCCCCACCCCTCCACTTT.

The chain couples TRBV27 to TRBJ2-7; TRBD1 agrees at 8 bases. Trimming took 3 bases from V and 4 from J; bases not matched to a gene: 2. Germline CDR1 and CDR2: MNHEY and SMNVEV (reference sequence). This CDR3 is 13 amino acids long. The CDR3 loop is CASSFDRGYEQYF. CDR3 bases: TGTGCCAGCAGTTTTGACAGGGGATACGAGCAGTACTTC.

J is TRBJ2-5 and V is TRBV5-4, with 7 bases lining up with TRBD2. The CDR3 loop spans 16 amino acids. The germline CDR1 and CDR2 sequences are SGHNT and YYREEE (reference sequence). Germline trimming cut 4 bases from V and 5 bases from J; bases unmatched to any gene: 14. The CDR3 is CASSPRLAISMETQYF. CDR3 in DNA: TGTGCCAGCAGCCCTCGACTAGCTATCAGCATGGAGACCCAGTACTTC.

The rearrangement uses TRBV2 and TRBJ1-1, with no clear D. V lost 8 bases and J 0 bases, leaving 10 bases between the germline ends. The CDR3 sequence is 13 residues long. Germline CDR1 SNHLY, CDR2 FYNNEI. The DNA of the CDR3 is TGTGCCAGCTCAACAGTGCTGAACACTGAAGCTTTCTTT. Translating it yields CASSTVLNTEAFF.

The J gene is TRBJ2-1, the V gene TRBV29-1; 7 positions agree with TRBD1. Per germline, CDR1 SQVTM and CDR2 ANQGSEA. V dropped 3 bases and J dropped 7; count of bases not matched to a gene: 9. This CDR3 has 14 residues. DNA of the CDR3: TGCAGCGTTGACCGTCCCGGGACAGTTAATGAGCAGTTCTTC. This encodes CSVDRPGTVNEQFF.

This clone was counted once. V gene TRBV7-2 combines with J gene TRBJ1-2; tentative D call: TRBD1 (6 bases). The CDR3 length is 15 residues. V was trimmed by 1 base and J by 4 bases, leaving 13 bases between them. The germline V gene encodes CDR1 SGHTA and CDR2 FQGNSA. The CDR3 DNA reads as TGTGCCAGCAGCTTAGACAGGGAGCCGACCTATGGCTACACCTTC. Amino acids: CASSLDREPTYGYTF.

The chain employs TRBV15 and TRBJ1-5; D gene unclear. The CDR3 loop spans 13 amino acids. Trimming pared 3 bases from V and 4 bases from J, leaving 7 bases between. The V gene's germline CDR1 is LNHNV and CDR2 YYDKDF (reference sequence). CDR3: CATSSEKNQPQHF. CDR3 nucleotide sequence: TGTGCCACCAGCAGCGAGAAGAATCAGCCCCAGCATTTT. Using reference TRBV15 and TRBJ1-5 for the parts outside the CDR3, the full variable domain is DAMVIQNPRYQVTQFGKPVTLSCSQTLNHNVMYWYQQKSSQAPKLLFHYYDKDFNNEADTPDNFQSRRPNTSFCFLDIRSPGLGDTAMYLCATSSEKNQPQHFGDGTRLSIL.

This chain links TRBV20-1 with TRBJ2-7; the D gene is possibly TRBD1 (5 bases). This CDR3 spans 11 amino acids. Germline V gives CDR1 DFQATT, CDR2 SNEGSKA (reference sequence). CDR3 coding DNA: TGCAGCTCCGCAGGGCTCTACGAGCAGTACTTC. Encoded protein: CSSAGLYEQYF.

This sequence joins TRBV4-2 and TRBJ2-1, with 9 positions matching TRBD1. V dropped 2 bases and J dropped 7; count of bases not matched to a gene: 9. The CDR3 covers 16 residues. Germline lookup yields CDR1 LGHNA and CDR2 YNFKEQ. The CDR3 protein is CASSQPPGQGRNEQFF. The CDR3 DNA follows: TGTGCCAGCAGCCAACCGCCGGGACAGGGTCGAAATGAGCAGTTCTTC.

The V and J genes are TRBV7-3 and TRBJ2-1; D possibly corresponds to TRBD1 (5 bases). Trimming pared 2 bases from V and 7 bases from J, leaving 12 bases between. Germline V gene data show CDR1 as SGHTA and CDR2 as FQGTGA. The CDR3 is 14 residues long. The CDR3 bases are TGTGCCAGCAGCTTAGGGGCGGACGCAAATGAGCAGTTCTTC. It yields the protein CASSLGADANEQFF.

V and J are TRBV30 and TRBJ2-3, with 8 bases matching TRBD1. This CDR3 has 11 residues. The V gene end was trimmed by 8 bases and the J gene end by 6 bases; junction bases not matched to a gene: 4. From germline, CDR1 is GTSNPN and CDR2 SVGIG (reference sequence). CDR3 DNA sequence: TGTGCCGGACAGGGCTTCGATACGCAGTATTTT. Translation: CAGQGFDTQYF.

The genes are TRBV2 and TRBJ2-5; no clear D. The DNA end favors TRBJ2-7, so the J call may be wrong. The germline V gene encodes CDR1 SNHLY and CDR2 FYNNEI. This CDR3 spans 13 amino acids. The CDR3 loop reads CASSPLLRNEQYF. CDR3 bases: TGTGCCAGCAGTCCCCTTTTGCGTAACGAGCAGTACTTC.

The J gene is TRBJ2-3, the V gene TRBV5-1; D is unresolved. Germline V gene data show CDR1 as SGHRS and CDR2 as YFSETQ. V lost 0 bases to trimming and J lost 0 bases, with 8 bases between them. This CDR3 has 15 amino acids. In DNA, the CDR3 is TGCGCCAGCAGCTTGGAATACGGTAGCACAGATACGCAGTATTTT. This translates into CASSLEYGSTDTQYF.

V gene TRBV5-4 combines with J gene TRBJ2-7, with a weak D call TRBD1 (6 bases). This CDR3 has 15 residues. V was cut by 1 base and J by 2 bases, with 13 bases left in between. CDR1 is SGHNT, CDR2 YYREEE, per germline (reference sequence). The CDR3 DNA reads TGTGCCAGCAGCTTGTCGGGACAAGGGACCTACGAGCAGTACTTC. Protein: CASSLSGQGTYEQYF.

V is TRBV27 and J is TRBJ1-6; D might be TRBD1 (5 bases). Trimming pared 4 bases from V and 7 bases from J, leaving 8 bases between. The CDR3 has 13 residues. CDR1 is MNHEY and CDR2 is SMNVEV in the germline V gene (reference sequence). The CDR3 sequence is CASSSGSNSPLHF. DNA of the CDR3: TGTGCCAGCAGTTCAGGGTCAAATTCACCCCTCCACTTT.